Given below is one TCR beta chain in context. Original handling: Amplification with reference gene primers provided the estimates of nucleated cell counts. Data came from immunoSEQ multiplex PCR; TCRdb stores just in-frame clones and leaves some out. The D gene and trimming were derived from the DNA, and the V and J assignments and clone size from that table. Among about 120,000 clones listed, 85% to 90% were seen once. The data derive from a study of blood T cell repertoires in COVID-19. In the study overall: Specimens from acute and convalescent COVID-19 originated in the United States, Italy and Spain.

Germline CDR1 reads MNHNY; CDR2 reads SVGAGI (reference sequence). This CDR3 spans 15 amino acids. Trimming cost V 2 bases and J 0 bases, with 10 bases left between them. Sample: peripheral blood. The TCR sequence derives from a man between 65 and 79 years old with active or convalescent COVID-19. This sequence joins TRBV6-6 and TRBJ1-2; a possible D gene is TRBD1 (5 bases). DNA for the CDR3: TGTGCCAGCAGTTACGGGGGGACCACTAACTATGGCTACACCTTC. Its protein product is CASSYGGTTNYGYTF.